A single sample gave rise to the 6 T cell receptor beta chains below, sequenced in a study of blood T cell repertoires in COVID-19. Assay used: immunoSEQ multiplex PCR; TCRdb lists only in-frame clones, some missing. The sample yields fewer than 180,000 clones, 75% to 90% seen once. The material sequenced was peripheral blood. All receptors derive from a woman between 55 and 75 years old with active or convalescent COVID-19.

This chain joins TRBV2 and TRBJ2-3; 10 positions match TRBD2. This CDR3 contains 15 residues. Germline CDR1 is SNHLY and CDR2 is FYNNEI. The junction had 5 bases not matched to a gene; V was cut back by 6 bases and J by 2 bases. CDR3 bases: TGTGCCAGCAGACGACTAGCGGGCCCCACAGATACGCAGTATTTT. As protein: CASRRLAGPTDTQYF.

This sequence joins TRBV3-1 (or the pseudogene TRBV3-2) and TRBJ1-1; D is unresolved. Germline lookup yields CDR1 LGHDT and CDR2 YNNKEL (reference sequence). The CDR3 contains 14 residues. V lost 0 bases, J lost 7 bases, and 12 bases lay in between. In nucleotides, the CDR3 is TGTGCCAGCAGCCAAGATTCAAGGGAGAGTGAAGCTTTCTTT. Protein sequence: CASSQDSRESEAFF.

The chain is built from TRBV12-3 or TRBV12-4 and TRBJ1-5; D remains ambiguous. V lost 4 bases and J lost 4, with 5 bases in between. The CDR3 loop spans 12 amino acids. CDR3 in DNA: TGTGCCAGCAGTTGGGAGAATCAGCCCCAGCATTTT. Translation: CASSWENQPQHF.

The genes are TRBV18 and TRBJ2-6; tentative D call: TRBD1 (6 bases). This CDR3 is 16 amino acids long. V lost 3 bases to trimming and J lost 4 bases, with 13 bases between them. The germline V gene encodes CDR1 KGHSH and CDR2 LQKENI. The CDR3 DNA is TGTGCCAGCTCACCTCCAACAGGGTCCGGGGCCAACGTCCTGACTTTC. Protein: CASSPPTGSGANVLTF.

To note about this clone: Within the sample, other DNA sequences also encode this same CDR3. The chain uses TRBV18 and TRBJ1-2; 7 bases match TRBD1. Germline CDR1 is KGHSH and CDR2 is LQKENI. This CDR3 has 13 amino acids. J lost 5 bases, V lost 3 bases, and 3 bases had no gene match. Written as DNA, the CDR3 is TGTGCCAGCTCACCCGACAGGGATTATGGCTACACCTTC. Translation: CASSPDRDYGYTF.

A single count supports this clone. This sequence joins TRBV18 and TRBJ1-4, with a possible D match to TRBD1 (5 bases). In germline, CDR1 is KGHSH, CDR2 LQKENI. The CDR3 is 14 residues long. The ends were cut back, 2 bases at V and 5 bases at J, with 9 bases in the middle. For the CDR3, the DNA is TGTGCCAGCTCACCAGGGGCCGAGAATGAAAAACTGTTTTTT. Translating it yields CASSPGAENEKLFF.